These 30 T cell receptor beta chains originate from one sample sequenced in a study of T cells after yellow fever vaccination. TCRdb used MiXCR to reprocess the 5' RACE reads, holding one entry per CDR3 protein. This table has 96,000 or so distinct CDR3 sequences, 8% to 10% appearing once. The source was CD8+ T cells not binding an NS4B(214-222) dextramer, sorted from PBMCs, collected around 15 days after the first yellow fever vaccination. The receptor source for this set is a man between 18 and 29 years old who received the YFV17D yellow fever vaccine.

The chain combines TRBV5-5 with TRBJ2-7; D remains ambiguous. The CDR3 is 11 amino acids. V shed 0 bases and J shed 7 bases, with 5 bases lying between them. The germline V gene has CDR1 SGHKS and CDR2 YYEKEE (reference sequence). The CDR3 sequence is CASSLGPEQYV. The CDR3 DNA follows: TGTGCCAGCAGCTTGGGACCTGAGCAGTACGTC.

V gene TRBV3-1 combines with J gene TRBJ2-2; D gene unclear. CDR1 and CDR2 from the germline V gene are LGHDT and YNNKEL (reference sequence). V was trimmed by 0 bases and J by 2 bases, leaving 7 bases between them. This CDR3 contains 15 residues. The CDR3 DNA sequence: TGTGCCAGCAGCCAAGAGCACTCCAACACCGGGGAGCTGTTTTTT. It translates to CASSQEHSNTGELFF.

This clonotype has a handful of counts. CDR3 region: CASSLRMPRGDEQFF. DNA of the CDR3: TGCGCCAGCAGCTTGCGAATGCCAAGGGGGGATGAGCAGTTCTTC. This chain joins TRBV5-1 and TRBJ2-1; D may match TRBD1 or TRBD2 (6 bases each). CDR1 and CDR2 from the germline V gene are SGHRS and YFSETQ. With 1 base removed from V and 8 bases from J, the gap between germline ends came to 16 bases. The CDR3 is 15 residues long.

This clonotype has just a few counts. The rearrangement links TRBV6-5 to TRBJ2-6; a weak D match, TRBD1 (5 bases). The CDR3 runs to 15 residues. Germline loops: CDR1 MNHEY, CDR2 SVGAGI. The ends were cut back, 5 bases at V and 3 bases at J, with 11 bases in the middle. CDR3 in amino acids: CASSTQGYGANVLTF. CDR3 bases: TGTGCCAGCAGTACTCAGGGTTATGGGGCCAACGTCCTGACTTTC.

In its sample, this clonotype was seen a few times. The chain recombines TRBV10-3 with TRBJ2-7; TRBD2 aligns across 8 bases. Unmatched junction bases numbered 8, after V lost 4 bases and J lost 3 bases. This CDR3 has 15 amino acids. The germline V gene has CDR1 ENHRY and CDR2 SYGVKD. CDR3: CAISAVGGVSYEQYF. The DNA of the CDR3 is TGTGCCATCAGTGCCGTCGGGGGGGTCAGCTACGAGCAGTACTTC.

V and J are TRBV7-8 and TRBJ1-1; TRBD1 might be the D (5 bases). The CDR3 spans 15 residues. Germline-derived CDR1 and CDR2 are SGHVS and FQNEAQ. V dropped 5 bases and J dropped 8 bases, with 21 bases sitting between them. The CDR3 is CASSPLDYQGIEAFF. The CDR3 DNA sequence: TGTGCCAGCAGCCCCCTCGATTATCAGGGTATAGAAGCTTTCTTT.

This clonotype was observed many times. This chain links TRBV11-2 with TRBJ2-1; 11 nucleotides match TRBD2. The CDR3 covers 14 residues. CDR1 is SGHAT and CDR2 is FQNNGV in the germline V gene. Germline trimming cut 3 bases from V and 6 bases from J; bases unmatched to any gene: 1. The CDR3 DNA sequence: TGTGCCAGCAGCTTCCTAGCGGGGGGCAATGAGCAGTTCTTC. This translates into CASSFLAGGNEQFF.

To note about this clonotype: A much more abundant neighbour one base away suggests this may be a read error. CDR3 sequence reads: CSASGQGVPYEQYF. The CDR3, as DNA: TGCAGTGCGTCGGGACAGGGGGTCCCCTACGAGCAGTACTTC. The V call is TRBV20-1, the J call TRBJ2-7; TRBD1 agrees at 11 bases. The J segment lost 2 bases and the V segment lost 6 bases, leaving 6 bases of the junction unmatched. Germline V lookup: CDR1 DFQATT, CDR2 SNEGSKA (reference sequence). The CDR3 has 14 residues.

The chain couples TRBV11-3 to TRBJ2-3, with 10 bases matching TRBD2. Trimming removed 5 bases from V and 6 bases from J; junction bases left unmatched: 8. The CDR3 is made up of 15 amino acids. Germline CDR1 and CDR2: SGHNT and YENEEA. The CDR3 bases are TGTGCCAGCAGCCCAAGCGGGGGGGCATGGGATACGCAGTATTTT. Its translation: CASSPSGGAWDTQYF.

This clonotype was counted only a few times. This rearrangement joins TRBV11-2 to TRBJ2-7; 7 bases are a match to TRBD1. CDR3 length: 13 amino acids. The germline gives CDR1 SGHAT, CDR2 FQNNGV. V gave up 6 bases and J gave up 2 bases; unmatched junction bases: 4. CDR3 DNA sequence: TGTGCCAGCAGAGATGGACAGGCCTACGAGCAGTACTTC. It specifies CASRDGQAYEQYF.

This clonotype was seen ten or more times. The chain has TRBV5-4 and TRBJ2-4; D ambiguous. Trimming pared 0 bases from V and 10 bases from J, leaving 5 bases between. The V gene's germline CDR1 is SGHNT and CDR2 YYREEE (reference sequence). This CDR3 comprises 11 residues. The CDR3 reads CASSLGGIQYF. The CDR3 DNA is TGTGCCAGCAGCTTGGGGGGTATTCAGTACTTC.

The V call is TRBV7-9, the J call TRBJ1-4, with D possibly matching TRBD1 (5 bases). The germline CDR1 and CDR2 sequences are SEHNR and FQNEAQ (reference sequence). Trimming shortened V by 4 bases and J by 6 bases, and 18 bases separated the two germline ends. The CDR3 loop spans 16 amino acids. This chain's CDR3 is CASSSRRDSGDEKLFF. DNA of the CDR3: TGTGCCAGCAGCTCACGCCGGGACTCGGGCGATGAAAAACTGTTTTTT.

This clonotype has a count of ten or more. CDR3 loop: CASSLTGPREQYF. CDR3 bases: TGTGCCAGCAGCCTAACCGGGCCCCGGGAGCAGTACTTC. This chain joins TRBV13 and TRBJ2-7, with D unclear. Trimming shortened V by 5 bases and J by 7 bases, and 15 bases separated the two germline ends. Germline V gene lookup returns CDR1 PRHDT and CDR2 FYEKMQ (reference sequence). CDR3 length: 13 amino acids.

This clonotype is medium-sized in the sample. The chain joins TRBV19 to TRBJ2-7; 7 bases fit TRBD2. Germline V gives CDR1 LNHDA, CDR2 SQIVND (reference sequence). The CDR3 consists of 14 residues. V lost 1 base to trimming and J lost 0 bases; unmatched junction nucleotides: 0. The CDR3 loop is CASSIAGGSYEQYF. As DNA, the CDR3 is TGTGCCAGTAGTATAGCGGGGGGCTCCTACGAGCAGTACTTC.

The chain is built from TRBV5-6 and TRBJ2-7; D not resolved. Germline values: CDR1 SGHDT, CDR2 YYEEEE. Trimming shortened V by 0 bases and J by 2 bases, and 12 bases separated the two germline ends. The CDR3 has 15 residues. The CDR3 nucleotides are TGTGCCAGCAGCTTGGGTCCGGCCAAAACCTACGAGCAGTACTTC. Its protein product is CASSLGPAKTYEQYF.

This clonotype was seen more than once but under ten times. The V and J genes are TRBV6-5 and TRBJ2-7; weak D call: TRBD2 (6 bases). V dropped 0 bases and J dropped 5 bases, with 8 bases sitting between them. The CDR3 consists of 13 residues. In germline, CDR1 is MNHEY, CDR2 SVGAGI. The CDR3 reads CASSYSTGDEQYV. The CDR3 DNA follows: TGTGCCAGCAGTTACTCGACGGGGGACGAGCAGTACGTC.

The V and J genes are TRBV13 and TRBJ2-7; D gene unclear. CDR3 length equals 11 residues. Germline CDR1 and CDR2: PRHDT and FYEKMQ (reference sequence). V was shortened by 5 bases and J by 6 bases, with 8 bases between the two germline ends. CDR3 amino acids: CASSDRTEQYF. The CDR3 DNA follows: TGTGCCAGCAGCGACCGCACCGAGCAGTACTTC. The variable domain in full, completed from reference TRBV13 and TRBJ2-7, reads AAGVIQSPRHLIKEKRETATLKCYPIPRHDTVYWYQQGPGQDPQFLISFYEKMQSDKGSIPDRFSAQQFSDYHSELNMSSLELGDSALYFCASSDRTEQYFGPGTRLTVT.

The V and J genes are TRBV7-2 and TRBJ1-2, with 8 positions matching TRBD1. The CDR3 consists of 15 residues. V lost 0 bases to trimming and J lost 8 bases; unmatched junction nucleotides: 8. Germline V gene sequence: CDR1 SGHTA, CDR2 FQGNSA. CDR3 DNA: TGTGCCAGCAGCTTAGCCGGCAGGGGGCTTTTCGGCTACACCTTC. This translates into CASSLAGRGLFGYTF.

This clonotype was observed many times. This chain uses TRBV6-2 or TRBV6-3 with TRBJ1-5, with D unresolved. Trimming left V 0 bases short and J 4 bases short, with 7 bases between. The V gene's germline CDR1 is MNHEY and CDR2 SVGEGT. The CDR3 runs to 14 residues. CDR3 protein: CASSYSGSNQPQHF. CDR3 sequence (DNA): TGTGCCAGCAGTTACTCTGGCAGTAATCAGCCCCAGCATTTT.

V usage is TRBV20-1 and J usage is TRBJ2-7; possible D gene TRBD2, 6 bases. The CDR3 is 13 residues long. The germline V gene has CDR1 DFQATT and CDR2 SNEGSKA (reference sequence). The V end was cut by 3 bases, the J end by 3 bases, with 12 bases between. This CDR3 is CSARGGWGYEQYV. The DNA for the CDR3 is TGCAGTGCTAGGGGAGGCTGGGGCTACGAGCAGTACGTC.

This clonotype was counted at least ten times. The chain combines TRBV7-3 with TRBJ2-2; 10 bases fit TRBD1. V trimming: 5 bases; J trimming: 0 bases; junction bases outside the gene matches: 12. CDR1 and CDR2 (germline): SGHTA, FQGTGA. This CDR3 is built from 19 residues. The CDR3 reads CASSAHHWTGGTNTGELFF. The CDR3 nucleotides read TGTGCCAGCAGCGCACACCACTGGACAGGGGGAACGAACACCGGGGAGCTGTTTTTT. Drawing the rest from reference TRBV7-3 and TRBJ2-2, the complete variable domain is GAGVSQTPSNKVTEKGKYVELRCDPISGHTALYWYRQSLGQGPEFLIYFQGTGAADDSGLPNDRFFAVRPEGSVSTLKIQRTERGDSAVYLCASSAHHWTGGTNTGELFFGEGSRLTVL.

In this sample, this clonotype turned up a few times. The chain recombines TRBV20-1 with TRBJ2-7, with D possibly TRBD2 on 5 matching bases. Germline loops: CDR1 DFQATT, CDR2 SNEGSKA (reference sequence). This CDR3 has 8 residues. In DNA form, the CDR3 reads TGCAGTGCTAGACCCGGGGACGTC. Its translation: CSARPGDV.

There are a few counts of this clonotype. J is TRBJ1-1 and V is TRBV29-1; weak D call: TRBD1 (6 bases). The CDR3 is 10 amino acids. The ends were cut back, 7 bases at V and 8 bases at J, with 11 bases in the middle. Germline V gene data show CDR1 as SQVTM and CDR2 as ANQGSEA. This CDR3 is CSALTGEAFF. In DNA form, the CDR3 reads TGCAGCGCTCTGACAGGCGAAGCTTTCTTT.

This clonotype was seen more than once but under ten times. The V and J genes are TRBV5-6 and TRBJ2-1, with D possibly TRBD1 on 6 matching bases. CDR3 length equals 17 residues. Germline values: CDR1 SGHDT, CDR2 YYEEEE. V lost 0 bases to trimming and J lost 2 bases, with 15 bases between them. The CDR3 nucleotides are TGTGCCAGCAGCTTGGTTTGGTCCAGGGGACCCTACAATGAGCAGTTCTTC. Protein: CASSLVWSRGPYNEQFF.

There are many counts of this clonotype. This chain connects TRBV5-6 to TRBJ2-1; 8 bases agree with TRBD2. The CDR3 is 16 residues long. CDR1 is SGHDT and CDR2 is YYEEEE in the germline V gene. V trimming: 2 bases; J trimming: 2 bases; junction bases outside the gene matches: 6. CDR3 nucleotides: TGTGCCAGCAGCTTACAGCGGGGGAGCACCTACAATGAGCAGTTCTTC. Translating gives CASSLQRGSTYNEQFF. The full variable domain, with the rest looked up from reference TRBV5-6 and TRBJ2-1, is DAGVTQSPTHLIKTRGQQVTLRCSPKSGHDTVSWYQQALGQGPQFIFQYYEEEERQRGNFPDRFSGHQFPNYSSELNVNALLLGDSALYLCASSLQRGSTYNEQFFGPGTRLTVL.

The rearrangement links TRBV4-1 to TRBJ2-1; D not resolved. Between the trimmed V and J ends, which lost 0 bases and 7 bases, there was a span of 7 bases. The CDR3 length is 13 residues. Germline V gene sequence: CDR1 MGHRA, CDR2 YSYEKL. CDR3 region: CASSQDRKNEQFF. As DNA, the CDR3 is TGCGCCAGCAGCCAAGATAGAAAAAATGAGCAGTTCTTC.

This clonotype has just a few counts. CDR3 sequence (DNA): TGCGCCAGCAGCCAAGTTGCGCGGTTCAGGGGGCGGGAAGATACGCAGTATTTT. Translated, it gives CASSQVARFRGREDTQYF. The chain is built from TRBV4-1 and TRBJ2-3, with 8 bases that match TRBD1. The CDR3 spans 18 residues. In germline, CDR1 is MGHRA, CDR2 YSYEKL. V shed 1 base and J 5 bases; nucleotides not matched to a gene: 14.

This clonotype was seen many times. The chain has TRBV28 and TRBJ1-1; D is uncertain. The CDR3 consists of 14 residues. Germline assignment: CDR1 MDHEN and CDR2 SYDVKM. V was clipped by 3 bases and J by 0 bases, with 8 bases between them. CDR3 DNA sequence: TGTGCCAGCAGTTTCCCGGCTATGAACACTGAAGCTTTCTTT. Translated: CASSFPAMNTEAFF.

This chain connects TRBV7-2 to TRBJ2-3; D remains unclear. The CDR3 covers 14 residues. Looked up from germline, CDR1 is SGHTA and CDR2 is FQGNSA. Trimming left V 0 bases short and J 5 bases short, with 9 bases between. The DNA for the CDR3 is TGTGCCAGCAGCTTAGCAGGGTTGGGAGATACGCAGTATTTT. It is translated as CASSLAGLGDTQYF.

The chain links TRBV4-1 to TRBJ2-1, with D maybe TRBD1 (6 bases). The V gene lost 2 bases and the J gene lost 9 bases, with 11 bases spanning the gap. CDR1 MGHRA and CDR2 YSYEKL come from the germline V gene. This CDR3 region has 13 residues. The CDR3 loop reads CASSQKKGVEQFF. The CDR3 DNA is TGCGCCAGCAGCCAAAAGAAGGGGGTTGAGCAGTTCTTC.